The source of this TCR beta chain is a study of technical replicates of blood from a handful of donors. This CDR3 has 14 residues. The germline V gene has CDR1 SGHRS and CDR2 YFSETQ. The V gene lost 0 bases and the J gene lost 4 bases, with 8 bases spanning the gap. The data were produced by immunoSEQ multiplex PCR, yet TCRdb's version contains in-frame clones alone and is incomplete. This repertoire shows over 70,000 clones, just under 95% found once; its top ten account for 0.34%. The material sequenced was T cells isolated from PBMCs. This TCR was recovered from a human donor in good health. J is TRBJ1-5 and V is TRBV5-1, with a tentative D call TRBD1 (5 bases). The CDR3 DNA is TGCGCCAGCAGCTTGGACAGGCAGAATCAGCCCCAGCATTTT. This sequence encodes CASSLDRQNQPQHF. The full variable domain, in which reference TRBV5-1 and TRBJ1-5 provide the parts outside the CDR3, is KAGVTQTPRYLIKTRGQQVTLSCSPISGHRSVSWYQQTPGQGLQFLFEYFSETQRNKGNFPGRFSGRQFSNSRSEMNVSTLELGDSALYLCASSLDRQNQPQHFGDGTRLSIL.